One and the same sample provided the 28 T cell receptor beta chains below, sequenced in a study of control samples from healthy donors and cancer patients (TCRdb year 2020). Libraries were built with the immunoSEQ multiplex PCR assay. The table was pulled from immuneACCESS by TCRdb, which kept in-frame rearrangements only. Such tables lose some clones; where checked, under half of the loss comes from unresolved V genes, and the rest has no known cause. This sample gives some 140,000 clones in total; 88% of them show up just once. The ten largest clones capture about 9% of the sample. Sequencing was carried out using blood. All receptors derive from a woman aged 30 to 39 in good health.

The rearrangement links TRBV12-3 or TRBV12-4 to TRBJ1-6; D ambiguous. Trimming removed 2 bases from V and 7 bases from J, with 3 bases in between. This CDR3 contains 12 residues. The CDR3 DNA is TGTGCCAGCAGTTTAAGGAATTCACCCCTCCACTTT. As protein: CASSLRNSPLHF.

The chain employs TRBV2 and TRBJ1-4; D is undetermined. Germline V gives CDR1 SNHLY, CDR2 FYNNEI. Trimming pared 7 bases from V and 0 bases from J, leaving 12 bases between. The CDR3 consists of 15 residues. The CDR3 DNA follows: TGTGCCAGCATTCCCAGGAGTGCAACTAATGAAAAACTGTTTTTT. Translated: CASIPRSATNEKLFF. Filled out from reference TRBV2 and TRBJ1-4, the complete variable domain reads EPEVTQTPSHQVTQMGQEVILRCVPISNHLYFYWYRQILGQKVEFLVSFYNNEISEKSEIFDDQFSVERPDGSNFTLKIRSTKLEDSAMYFCASIPRSATNEKLFFGSGTQLSVL.

The chain is built from TRBV6-6 and TRBJ1-1, with 7 bases fitting TRBD1. Trimming at V came to 2 bases and at J to 1 base, leaving 7 bases not matched to a gene. Germline V lookup: CDR1 MNHNY, CDR2 SVGAGI (reference sequence). The CDR3 sequence is 16 residues long. The CDR3 loop is CASSYPRQGSNTEAFF. The CDR3 coding sequence is TGTGCCAGCAGTTACCCCAGACAGGGATCGAACACTGAAGCTTTCTTT.

The chain is built from TRBV28 and TRBJ2-1, with D uncertain. Trimming pared 2 bases from V and 4 bases from J, leaving 9 bases between. The CDR3 is 14 residues long. The germline V gene has CDR1 MDHEN and CDR2 SYDVKM. The CDR3 DNA reads as TGTGCCAGCAGTTTAAAGGTCTTTTACAATGAGCAGTTCTTC. This codes for CASSLKVFYNEQFF.

This chain joins TRBV30 and TRBJ1-1; D remains ambiguous. The ends were cut back, 0 bases at V and 7 bases at J, with 6 bases in the middle. Germline V lookup: CDR1 GTSNPN, CDR2 SVGIG (reference sequence). The CDR3 covers 11 residues. In nucleotides, the CDR3 is TGTGCCTGGAGTGTAAGGAGTGAAGCTTTCTTT. Translated, it gives CAWSVRSEAFF.

V gene TRBV3-1 (or the pseudogene TRBV3-2) combines with J gene TRBJ2-1; a possible D gene is TRBD2 (5 bases). Germline V CDR1 and CDR2: LGHDT, YNNKEL (reference sequence). V gave up 2 bases and J gave up 0 bases, with 14 bases separating them. The CDR3 runs 17 residues. CDR3 nucleotide sequence: TGTGCCAGCAGCCAAAGGAAGGCGGGCCACTCCTACAATGAGCAGTTCTTC. This sequence encodes CASSQRKAGHSYNEQFF.

This clone is medium-sized (0.01 to 0.1%) within its sample. The V call is TRBV11-2, the J call TRBJ2-3; 8 positions match TRBD2. CDR3 size: 20 residues. From germline, CDR1 is SGHAT and CDR2 FQNNGV. V lost 0 bases, J lost 1 base, and 15 bases stayed unmatched. CDR3 bases: TGTGCCAGCAGCTTAGATCCGGGGGGGCAGACTCCATCGGGCACAGATACGCAGTATTTT. Translating gives CASSLDPGGQTPSGTDTQYF.

The genes are TRBV11-1 and TRBJ1-1, with D possibly matching TRBD1 (6 bases). V lost 5 bases, J lost 4 bases, and 14 bases lay in between. The germline V gene encodes CDR1 SGHAT and CDR2 FQDESV (reference sequence). CDR3 length equals 14 residues. Here the CDR3 reads CASSKRRGSTEAFF. CDR3 in DNA: TGTGCCAGCAGCAAACGGAGGGGGTCCACTGAAGCTTTCTTT.

The CDR3 DNA reads TGCAGTGCTCCGAGGGTAGGAGGCTACACCTTC. This translates into CSAPRVGGYTF. The V gene is TRBV20-1, the J gene TRBJ1-2, with D unresolved. Germline loops: CDR1 DFQATT, CDR2 SNEGSKA (reference sequence). This CDR3 contains 11 residues. The ends were cut back, 5 bases at V and 8 bases at J, with 12 bases in the middle.

J is TRBJ1-2 and V is TRBV4-2; D is ambiguous. With 4 bases removed from V and 4 bases from J, the gap between germline ends came to 19 bases. The CDR3 extends over 16 amino acids. CDR1 is LGHNA, CDR2 YNFKEQ, per germline. CDR3 nucleotides: TGTGCCAGCAGCCCAACCTCTGATGGACGGACCTATGGCTACACCTTC. It encodes CASSPTSDGRTYGYTF.

The V and J genes are TRBV4-2 and TRBJ1-4; D possibly corresponds to TRBD1 (5 bases). The CDR3 consists of 15 residues. V was pared by 2 bases and J by 0 bases, with 7 bases between. Germline CDR1 and CDR2: LGHNA and YNFKEQ. CDR3 region: CASSQPGTTNEKLFF. CDR3 DNA sequence: TGTGCCAGCAGCCAACCAGGGACAACTAATGAAAAACTGTTTTTT.

The rearrangement joins TRBV12-1 to TRBJ1-5. TRBV12-1 is an annotated pseudogene. The CDR3 sequence is 14 residues long. CDR3 in amino acids: CASPPRAENQPQHF. CDR3 in DNA: TGTGCCAGCCCTCCGAGGGCAGAGAATCAGCCCCAGCATTTT.

The rearrangement links TRBV5-4 to TRBJ1-5; the D is unclear. V was cut by 0 bases and J by 0 bases, with 7 bases left in between. The CDR3 spans 15 residues. Germline V gene data show CDR1 as SGHNT and CDR2 as YYREEE (reference sequence). DNA of the CDR3: TGTGCCAGCAGCTTGGGGCCAGATAGCAATCAGCCCCAGCATTTT. This codes for CASSLGPDSNQPQHF.

The chain carries TRBV29-1 and TRBJ2-1; D tentatively fits TRBD1 or TRBD2 (5 bases each). This CDR3 spans 13 amino acids. V was trimmed by 6 bases and J by 1 base, leaving 10 bases between them. The germline V gene has CDR1 SQVTM and CDR2 ANQGSEA. CDR3 loop: CSVGTGSYNEQFF. The CDR3 region has the DNA TGCAGCGTAGGGACCGGGTCCTACAATGAGCAGTTCTTC.

The V and J genes are TRBV7-7 and TRBJ2-2; 10 bases agree with TRBD2. This CDR3 spans 17 amino acids. The germline V gene has CDR1 SSHAT and CDR2 FNYEAQ (reference sequence). Unmatched junction bases numbered 9, after V lost 3 bases and J lost 5 bases. The CDR3 is CASSLGPSGSRTGELFF. The CDR3, as DNA: TGTGCCAGCAGCTTGGGTCCTAGCGGGAGCAGGACCGGGGAGCTGTTTTTT. The full variable domain, with the rest looked up from reference TRBV7-7 and TRBJ2-2, is GAGVSQSPRYKVTKRGQDVTLRCDPISSHATLYWYQQALGQGPEFLTYFNYEAQPDKSGLPSDRFSAERPEGSISTLTIQRTEQRDSAMYRCASSLGPSGSRTGELFFGEGSRLTVL.

The chain combines TRBV10-1 with TRBJ1-2; 9 bases are shared with TRBD1. Germline loops: CDR1 WNHNN, CDR2 SYGVQD (reference sequence). This CDR3 has 15 residues. Trimming took 3 bases from V and 4 from J; bases not matched to a gene: 6. CDR3 in amino acids: CASSDSGTGTYGYTF. As DNA, the CDR3 is TGCGCCAGCAGTGACTCCGGGACAGGGACCTATGGCTACACCTTC.

This rearrangement joins TRBV6-2 or TRBV6-3 to TRBJ1-1; D unresolved. V shed 5 bases and J shed 3 bases, with 10 bases lying between them. The germline CDR1 and CDR2 sequences are MNHEY and SVGEGT. The CDR3 has 13 amino acids. CDR3 region: CASSRGRHTEAFF. The CDR3 DNA reads TGTGCCAGCAGTAGAGGACGACACACTGAAGCTTTCTTT.

This chain links TRBV11-3 with TRBJ2-7; either TRBD1 or TRBD2 may fit D (6 bases each). The CDR3 length is 13 residues. The germline gives CDR1 SGHNT, CDR2 YENEEA. V was cut by 5 bases and J by 6 bases, with 14 bases left in between. CDR3 in DNA: TGTGCCAGCAGCCCCAGGGGAGGAAGCGAGCAGTACTTC. Its translation: CASSPRGGSEQYF.

In DNA form, the CDR3 reads TGCGCCAGCAGTGTCGGCCCTAGCGGGAAAGGGGAGACCCAGTACTTC. Translation: CASSVGPSGKGETQYF. V and J are TRBV10-2 and TRBJ2-5; 9 bases agree with TRBD2. V was clipped by 4 bases and J by 5 bases; unmatched bases: 11. The CDR3 totals 16 residues. The germline V gene encodes CDR1 WSHSY and CDR2 SAAADI.

The CDR3 is CASSLIAGGPGGELFF. CDR3 DNA: TGTGCCAGTAGCCTGATAGCGGGAGGGCCGGGCGGGGAGCTGTTTTTT. This chain connects TRBV19 to TRBJ2-2; 11 nucleotides match TRBD2. This CDR3 spans 16 amino acids. Germline V CDR1 and CDR2: LNHDA, SQIVND (reference sequence). V lost 6 bases and J lost 7; bases outside the gene matches: 10. The complete variable domain, with remaining parts taken from reference TRBV19 and TRBJ2-2, reads DGGITQSPKYLFRKEGQNVTLSCEQNLNHDAMYWYRQDPGQGLRLIYYSQIVNDFQKGDIAEGYSVSREKKESFPLTVTSAQKNPTAFYLCASSLIAGGPGGELFFGEGSRLTVL.

CDR3 in amino acids: CASSTYRGNQPQHF. The CDR3 DNA reads as TGTGCCAGCAGTACATACAGGGGCAATCAGCCCCAGCATTTT. The chain uses TRBV6-5 and TRBJ1-5; D possibly corresponds to TRBD1 (6 bases). The germline gives CDR1 MNHEY, CDR2 SVGAGI. Trimming took 5 bases from V and 2 from J, leaving 10 bases between them. CDR3 length equals 14 residues.

The chain joins TRBV28 to TRBJ1-5, with 9 nucleotides matching TRBD1. This CDR3 region has 15 residues. V lost 2 bases to trimming and J lost 5 bases; unmatched junction nucleotides: 4. CDR1 and CDR2 from the germline V gene are MDHEN and SYDVKM. CDR3 bases: TGTGCCAGCAGTTTACGGCGGACAGGGGATCAGCCCCAGCATTTT. Translation gives CASSLRRTGDQPQHF. Based on the CDR3 plus reference TRBV28 and TRBJ1-5, the full variable domain is DVKVTQSSRYLVKRTGEKVFLECVQDMDHENMFWYRQDPGLGLRLIYFSYDVKMKEKGDIPEGYSVSREKKERFSLILESASTNQTSMYLCASSLRRTGDQPQHFGDGTRLSIL.

The gene calls are TRBV10-1 and TRBJ1-1; perhaps TRBD1 as D (5 bases). Trimming removed 5 bases at V and 1 base at J, with 11 bases between. The length of the CDR3 is 14 residues. CDR1 and CDR2 (germline): WNHNN, SYGVQD (reference sequence). CDR3 in DNA: TGCGCCAGCAGTTATCAGGGAGCGAACACTGAAGCTTTCTTT. This encodes CASSYQGANTEAFF.

V and J are TRBV5-1 and TRBJ1-1; possibly TRBD1 for D (5 bases). V was pared by 3 bases and J by 4 bases, with 13 bases between. CDR1 and CDR2 from the germline V gene are SGHRS and YFSETQ. The CDR3 spans 14 residues. CDR3 DNA: TGCGCCAGCAGCTGGGGGGAAGTTCGCACTGAAGCTTTCTTT. Translation gives CASSWGEVRTEAFF.

This chain joins TRBV3-1 (or the pseudogene TRBV3-2) and TRBJ1-1; D unresolved. CDR3 length: 15 residues. Germline V gene data show CDR1 as LGHDT and CDR2 as YNNKEL (reference sequence). The V gene lost 6 bases and the J gene lost 3 bases, with 17 bases spanning the gap. CDR3 sequence reads: CASSPRAGFYTEAFF. The CDR3 DNA sequence: TGTGCCAGCAGTCCAAGAGCGGGCTTTTACACTGAAGCTTTCTTT.

V usage is TRBV7-9 and J usage is TRBJ2-3; 7 bases map to TRBD2. Germline CDR1 SEHNR, CDR2 FQNEAQ (reference sequence). The V and J ends lost 0 bases and 1 base, in that order; junction bases with no gene match: 4. There are 16 residues in the CDR3. The CDR3 DNA is TGTGCCAGCAGCTTAGCGGCGGGAGAGGGCACAGATACGCAGTATTTT. This codes for CASSLAAGEGTDTQYF.

The chain joins TRBV28 to TRBJ1-5; D uncertain. The V end lost 2 bases, the J end lost 4 bases, and 6 bases lay between the germline ends. There are 13 residues in the CDR3. The germline CDR1 and CDR2 sequences are MDHEN and SYDVKM. CDR3 nucleotides: TGTGCCAGCAGTTTAGATGTGAATCAGCCCCAGCATTTT. Translated, it gives CASSLDVNQPQHF.

The chain is built from TRBV7-9 and TRBJ2-1; a weak D match, TRBD1 (6 bases). The V end lost 0 bases, the J end lost 4 bases, and 16 bases lay between the germline ends. Germline V gene lookup returns CDR1 SEHNR and CDR2 FQNEAQ (reference sequence). The CDR3 loop spans 17 amino acids. Here the CDR3 DNA reads TGTGCCAGCAGCTTAGCCCCCGGGACACCTACTTACAATGAGCAGTTCTTC. This codes for CASSLAPGTPTYNEQFF.